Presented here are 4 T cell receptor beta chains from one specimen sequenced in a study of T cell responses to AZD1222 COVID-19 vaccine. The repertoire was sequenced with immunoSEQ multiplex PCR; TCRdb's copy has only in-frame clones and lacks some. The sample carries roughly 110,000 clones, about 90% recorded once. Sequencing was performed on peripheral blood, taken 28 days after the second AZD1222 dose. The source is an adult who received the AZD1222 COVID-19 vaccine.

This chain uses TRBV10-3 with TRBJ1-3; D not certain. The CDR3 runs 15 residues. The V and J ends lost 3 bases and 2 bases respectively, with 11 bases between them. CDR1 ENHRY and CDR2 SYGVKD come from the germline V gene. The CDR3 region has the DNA TGTGCCATCAGTGAACAGAGGACTACTGGAAACACCATATATTTT. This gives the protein CAISEQRTTGNTIYF.

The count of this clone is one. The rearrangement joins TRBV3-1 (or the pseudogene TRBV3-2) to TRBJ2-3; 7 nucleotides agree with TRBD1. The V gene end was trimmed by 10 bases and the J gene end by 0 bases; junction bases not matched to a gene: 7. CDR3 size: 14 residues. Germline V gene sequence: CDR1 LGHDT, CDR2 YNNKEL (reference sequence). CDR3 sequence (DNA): TGTGCCACCAACCCGGGACAGAGCACAGATACGCAGTATTTT. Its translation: CATNPGQSTDTQYF.

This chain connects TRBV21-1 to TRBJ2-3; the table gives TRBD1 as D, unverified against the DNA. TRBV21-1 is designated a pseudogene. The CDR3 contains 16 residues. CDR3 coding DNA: TGTGCCAGCAGCAGCGAAGGGGTTTTGAGGACAGATACGCAGTATTTT. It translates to CASSSEGVLRTDTQYF.

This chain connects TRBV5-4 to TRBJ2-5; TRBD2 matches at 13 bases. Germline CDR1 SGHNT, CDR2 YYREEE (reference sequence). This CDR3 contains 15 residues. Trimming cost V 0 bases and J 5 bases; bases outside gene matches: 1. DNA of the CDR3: TGTGCCAGCAGCTTGGAACTAGCGGGGGGGGAGACCCAGTACTTC. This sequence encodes CASSLELAGGETQYF.